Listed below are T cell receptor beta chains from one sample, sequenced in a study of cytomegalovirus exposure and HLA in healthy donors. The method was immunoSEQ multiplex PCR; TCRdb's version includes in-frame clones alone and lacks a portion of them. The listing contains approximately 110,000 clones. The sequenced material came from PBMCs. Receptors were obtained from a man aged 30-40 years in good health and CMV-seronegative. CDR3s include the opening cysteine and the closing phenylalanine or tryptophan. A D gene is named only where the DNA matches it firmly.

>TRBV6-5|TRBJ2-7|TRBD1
TGTGCCAGCAGTTACGGGACAGGGGTCGAGCAGTACTTC
CASSYGTGVEQYF
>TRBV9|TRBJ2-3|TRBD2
TGTGCCAGCAGCGTCGGGCTAGCGGGAACTTCGGTCCCAGATACGCAGTATTTT
CASSVGLAGTSVPDTQYF
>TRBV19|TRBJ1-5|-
TGTGCCAGTAGTATCAAGGAGTCCTATACATATAGCAATCAGCCCCAGCATTTT
CASSIKESYTYSNQPQHF
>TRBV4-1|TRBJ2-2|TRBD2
TGCGCCAGCACCCATTTAACTAGCGGACCCCCCGGGGAGCTGTTTTTT
CASTHLTSGPPGELFF
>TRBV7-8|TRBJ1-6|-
TGTGCCAGCAGCTCCCGGGACATTAATTCACCCCTCCACTTT
CASSSRDINSPLHF
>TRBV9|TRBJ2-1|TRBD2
TGTGCCAGCAGCGCGGCGACTAGCGGGTTATACAATGAGCAGTTCTTC
CASSAATSGLYNEQFF
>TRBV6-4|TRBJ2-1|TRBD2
TGTGCCAGCAGTGACTCGGGGACTAAGTTAAATGAGCAGTTCTTC
CASSDSGTKLNEQFF
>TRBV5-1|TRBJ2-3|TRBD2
TGCGCCAGCAGCGAGGGACTAGCGGGGGCGCAGTATTTT
CASSEGLAGAQYF
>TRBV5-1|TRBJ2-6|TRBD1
TGCGCCAGCAGGCCCGGGACAGAGGCCAACGTCCTGACTTTC
CASRPGTEANVLTF
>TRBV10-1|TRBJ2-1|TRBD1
TGCGCCAGCAGTGAGTCGGGGGGACAGGGGGACAATGAGCAGTTCTTC
CASSESGGQGDNEQFF
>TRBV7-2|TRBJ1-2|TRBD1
TGTGCCAGCAGCCGCACAGGGGACTACACCTTC
CASSRTGDYTF
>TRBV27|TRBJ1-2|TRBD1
TGTGCCAGCAGTCGACAGGGGTTCTATGGCTACACCTTC
CASSRQGFYGYTF
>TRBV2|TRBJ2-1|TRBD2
TGTGCCAGCAGTGAATTTAGCGGGAGTAGCTACAATGAGCAGTTCTTC
CASSEFSGSSYNEQFF
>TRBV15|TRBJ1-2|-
TGTGCCACCAGCAGAGGGGGTACGGGGGGCTATGGCTACACCTTC
CATSRGGTGGYGYTF
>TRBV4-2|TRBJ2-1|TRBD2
TGTGCCAGCAGCCAATTAGCGGGAGGGCCCCTCAATGAGCAGTTCTTC
CASSQLAGGPLNEQFF
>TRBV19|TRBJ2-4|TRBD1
TGTGCCAGTAGTCCCATATCAGGGGGCTCGGCCAAAAACATTCAGTACTTC
CASSPISGGSAKNIQYF
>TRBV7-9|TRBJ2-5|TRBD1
TGTGCCAGCAGCTCCTTCGGGACAGCCCAAGAGACCCAGTACTTC
CASSSFGTAQETQYF
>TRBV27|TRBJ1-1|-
TGTGCCAGCAGTCTTCTTGGGGCGGACACTGAAGCTTTCTTT
CASSLLGADTEAFF
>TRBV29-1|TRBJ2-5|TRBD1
TGCAGCGTTGTGGTGACAGGGGTGGAGACCCAGTACTTC
CSVVVTGVETQYF
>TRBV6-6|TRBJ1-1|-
TGTGCCAGCAGGTTCTCACAGGCAGCCCTGAACACTGAAGCTTTCTTT
CASRFSQAALNTEAFF
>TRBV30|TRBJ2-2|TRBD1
TGTGCCTGGAGTGCGGGACAGTCCCCCGTCGGGGAGCTGTTTTTT
CAWSAGQSPVGELFF
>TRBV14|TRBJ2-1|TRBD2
TGTGCCAGCAGTCCCTCGGGGACTAGCGATTTTAATGAGCAGTTCTTC
CASSPSGTSDFNEQFF
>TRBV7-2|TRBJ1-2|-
TGTGCCAGCAGCTTCCCCGGAGGGGGCTACACCTTC
CASSFPGGGYTF
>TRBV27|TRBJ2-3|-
TGTGCCAGCAGTTTGGGCCTGGTGGATACGCAGTATTTT
CASSLGLVDTQYF
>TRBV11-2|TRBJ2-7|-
TGTGCCATCAGGGGTGGGAGGTCAACATCCTACGAGCAGTACTTC
CAIRGGRSTSYEQYF
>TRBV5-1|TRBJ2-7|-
TGCGCCAGCAGCTTGGCTAGCAGGGGCTTATACGAGCAGTACTTC
CASSLASRGLYEQYF
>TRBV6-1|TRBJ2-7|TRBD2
TGTGCCAGCAGTGAACTTTCGGGCGGGAGACTTGGCGAGCAGTACTTC
CASSELSGGRLGEQYF
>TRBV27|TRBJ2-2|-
TGTGCCAGCAGTTTATTATCTACAGGGACCGGGGAGCTGTTTTTT
CASSLLSTGTGELFF
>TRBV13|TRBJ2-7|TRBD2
TGTGCCAGCCGCGTAGGGACTAGCGGGACCGAGCAGTACTTC
CASRVGTSGTEQYF
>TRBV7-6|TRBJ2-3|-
TGTGCCAGCAGCTTGGGAGGTTACACAGATACGCAGTATTTT
CASSLGGYTDTQYF
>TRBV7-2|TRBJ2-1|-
TGTGCCAGTTCGATTCGTTCGTTACAGGACAATGAGCAGTTCTTC
CASSIRSLQDNEQFF
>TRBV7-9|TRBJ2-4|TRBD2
TGTGCCAGCAGCTGGAGCCGAGGACTAGCGGGAGGAGACATTCAGTACTTC
CASSWSRGLAGGDIQYF
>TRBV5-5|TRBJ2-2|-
TGTGCCAGCAGCTTTGAGGGATTTAACACCGGGGAGCTGTTTTTT
CASSFEGFNTGELFF
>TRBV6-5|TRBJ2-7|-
TGTGCCAGCAGACCCGGGACTGAGGTCTACGAGCAGTACTTC
CASRPGTEVYEQYF
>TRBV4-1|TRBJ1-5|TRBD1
TGCGCCAGCAGCCAGACAGGGGGCCGCAATCAGCCCCAGCATTTT
CASSQTGGRNQPQHF
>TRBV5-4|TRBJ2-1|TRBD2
TGTGCCAGCACGGGGGGGGAGGAGCAGTTCTTC
CASTGGEEQFF
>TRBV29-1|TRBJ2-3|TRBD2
TGCAGCGTTGACACTCCCGGACTAGCGGCTTACACAGATACGCAGTATTTT
CSVDTPGLAAYTDTQYF
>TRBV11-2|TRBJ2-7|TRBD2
TGTGCCAGCGGGGGGACTAGCGGGTACGAGCAGTACTTC
CASGGTSGYEQYF
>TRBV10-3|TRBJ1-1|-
TGTGCCATCAGTGGCCATGTAGGGGAGAACACTGAAGCTTTCTTT
CAISGHVGENTEAFF
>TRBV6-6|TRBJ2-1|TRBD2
TGTGCCAGCAGTGGCAGCGGGAGTCGGAATGAGCAGTTCTTC
CASSGSGSRNEQFF
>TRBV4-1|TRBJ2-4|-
TGCGCCAGCAGCGACCACTTGGAGGGTATAAGCATTCAGTACTTC
CASSDHLEGISIQYF
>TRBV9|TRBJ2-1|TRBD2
TGTGCCAGCAGCGTAGGGCCAGCGGGAGGATACAATGAGCAGTTCTTC
CASSVGPAGGYNEQFF
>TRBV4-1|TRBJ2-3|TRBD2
TGCGCCAGCAGCCAAGAACCCCCAGCGGGAGTAGAGGATACGCAGTATTTT
CASSQEPPAGVEDTQYF
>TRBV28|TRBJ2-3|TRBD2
TGTGCCAGTCGGGGGGGCGATACGCAGTATTTT
CASRGGDTQYF
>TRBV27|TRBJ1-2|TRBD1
TGTGCCAGCAGTTCTCATCACCAGGACAGGGTAGGCTATGGCTACACCTTC
CASSSHHQDRVGYGYTF
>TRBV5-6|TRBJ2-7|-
TGTGCCAGCAGCGGGGAGGACGAGCAGTACTTC
CASSGEDEQYF
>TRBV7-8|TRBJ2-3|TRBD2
TGTGCCAGCAGCTTGGGACTAGCGGGATTAACTAGCACAGATACGCAGTATTTT
CASSLGLAGLTSTDTQYF
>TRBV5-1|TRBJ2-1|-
TGCGCCAGCAGCTCCGGGGGGCCCGGTGGTGAGCAGTTCTTC
CASSSGGPGGEQFF
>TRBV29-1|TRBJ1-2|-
TGCAGCGTTTCGGGTTTTTCTGGCTACACCTTC
CSVSGFSGYTF
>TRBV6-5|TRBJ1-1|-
TGTGCCAGCAGTCGGGGGGGGCTGGGGTACACTGAAGCTTTCTTT
CASSRGGLGYTEAFF
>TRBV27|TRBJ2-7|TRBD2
TGTGCCAGCAGTTCCCGACTAGCGAGAGACTACGAGCAGTACTTC
CASSSRLARDYEQYF
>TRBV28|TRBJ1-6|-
TGTGCCAGCGTGTCAGCTGGGCAGGGGAATTCACCCCTCCACTTT
CASVSAGQGNSPLHF
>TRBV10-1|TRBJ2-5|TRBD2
TGCGCCAGCAGTGCGGGGGGAGAGACCCAGTACTTC
CASSAGGETQYF